The source of this T cell receptor beta chain is a study of blood T cell repertoires in COVID-19. The germline gives CDR1 GTSNPN, CDR2 SVGIG (reference sequence). V lost 0 bases, J lost 1 base, and 9 bases lay in between. The CDR3 is made up of 14 amino acids. The table came from immunoSEQ multiplex PCR; TCRdb's copy has only in-frame clones and leaves some out. The sample records 150,000 or so clones, roughly four fifths being singletons. This sequence originates from a human donor with acute or convalescent COVID-19. The donor label of this sample is uncertain. V usage is TRBV30 and J usage is TRBJ1-1; D perhaps matches TRBD1 (6 bases). Sequencing was performed on peripheral blood. The DNA of the CDR3 is TGTGCCTGGAGTGTTAACAGGGCGAACACTGAAGCTTTCTTT. Protein sequence: CAWSVNRANTEAFF. The full variable domain, its missing parts supplied by reference TRBV30 and TRBJ1-1, is SQTIHQWPATLVQPVGSPLSLECTVEGTSNPNLYWYRQAAGRGLQLLFYSVGIGQISSEVPQNLSASRPQDRQFILSSKKLLLSDSGFYLCAWSVNRANTEAFFGQGTRLTVV.